This TCR beta chain was profiled in a study of CD8 T cells in ankylosing spondylitis. This CDR3 contains 15 residues. Germline V gene sequence: CDR1 SEHNR, CDR2 FQNEAQ (reference sequence). The germline V and J ends were trimmed by 3 bases and 0 bases, with 8 bases remaining between them. This clonotype was recorded a few times. What it binds is unknown. Making the TCR beta libraries involved quantitative 5'-RACE with molecular barcodes. TCRdb re-called the 5' RACE reads through MiXCR, storing one row per CDR3 protein. The profile shows 220,000 or so distinct CDR3 sequences, about 18% of them singletons. Study-wide results and limits: Reports say disease-linked clones showed up significantly more in matched ankylosing spondylitis synovial fluid. One TCR beta motif, made up of roughly 8 highly homologous variants, appeared characteristic of ankylosing spondylitis blood.

The TCR originated in a male donor with ankylosing spondylitis. The chain carries TRBV7-9 and TRBJ2-2; D possibly uses TRBD1 or TRBD2 (5 bases each). Sequenced input: blood, either unsorted or a sorted T cell fraction (not recorded which). The CDR3 DNA reads as TGTGCCAGCAGCTTGAGGGGAACGAACACCGGGGAGCTGTTTTTT. Residues: CASSLRGTNTGELFF.